A selection of T cell receptor beta chains follows, all from one sample in a study of T cell responses to AZD1222 COVID-19 vaccine. Generated by immunoSEQ multiplex PCR, the TCRdb table keeps only in-frame clones and is missing some. This sample has around 120,000 clones, with over 80% found just once. This sample comprised peripheral blood, obtained 28 days after the second AZD1222 dose. The receptors here all came from an adult who received the AZD1222 COVID-19 vaccine. CDR3s include the opening cysteine and the closing phenylalanine or tryptophan. The order of the fields is clone size, D gene, V gene, J gene, CDR3 protein, CDR3 DNA. The D gene is left open where the match is weak. Clone size appears in some rows only: once, few, many, or a class for an expanded clone.

clone size: -; D gene: TRBD1; V gene: TRBV29-1; J gene: TRBJ1-1; CDR3 protein: CSVLGAPDRGSGEAFF; CDR3 DNA: TGCAGCGTCCTCGGGGCTCCCGACAGGGGAAGTGGTGAAGCTTTCTTT
clone size: -; D gene: TRBD1; V gene: TRBV4-1; J gene: TRBJ1-4; CDR3 protein: CASRQGATNEKLFF; CDR3 DNA: TGCGCCAGCAGGCAGGGGGCTACTAATGAAAAACTGTTTTTT
clone size: -; D gene: -; V gene: TRBV19; J gene: TRBJ1-1; CDR3 protein: CASSPLHSTEAFF; CDR3 DNA: TGTGCCAGTAGTCCCCTACACTCAACTGAAGCTTTCTTT
clone size: -; D gene: -; V gene: TRBV28; J gene: TRBJ1-5; CDR3 protein: CASSQPKTQHF; CDR3 DNA: TGTGCCAGCAGTCAACCCAAAACCCAGCATTTT
clone size: -; D gene: TRBD1; V gene: TRBV6-9; J gene: TRBJ2-7; CDR3 protein: CASSHDRGVPESFYEQYF; CDR3 DNA: TGTGCCAGCAGCCATGACAGGGGGGTCCCCGAATCCTTCTACGAGCAGTACTTC
clone size: -; D gene: TRBD2; V gene: TRBV6-5; J gene: TRBJ2-5; CDR3 protein: CASTSGRATGETQYF; CDR3 DNA: TGTGCCAGCACAAGCGGGAGGGCTACGGGGGAGACCCAGTACTTC
clone size: -; D gene: -; V gene: TRBV19; J gene: TRBJ1-5; CDR3 protein: CASTSPRARENQPQHF; CDR3 DNA: TGTGCCAGTACGTCTCCCCGGGCCCGTGAGAATCAGCCCCAGCATTTT
clone size: -; D gene: -; V gene: TRBV5-1; J gene: TRBJ2-7; CDR3 protein: CASSFPEGNEQYF; CDR3 DNA: TGCGCCAGCAGCTTCCCCGAGGGTAACGAGCAGTACTTC
clone size: -; D gene: TRBD1; V gene: TRBV27; J gene: TRBJ1-6; CDR3 protein: CASRPTGGSRNSPLHF; CDR3 DNA: TGTGCCAGCAGACCGACAGGGGGCAGTAGAAATTCACCCCTCCACTTT
clone size: -; D gene: -; V gene: TRBV5-1; J gene: TRBJ2-7; CDR3 protein: CASSLEFGQNTYEQYF; CDR3 DNA: TGCGCCAGCAGCTTGGAGTTTGGGCAGAACACCTACGAGCAGTACTTC
clone size: once; D gene: -; V gene: TRBV6-5; J gene: TRBJ2-3; CDR3 protein: CASSYDRLRPTDTQYF; CDR3 DNA: TGTGCCAGCAGTTACGACAGGCTCCGACCCACAGATACGCAGTATTTT
clone size: -; D gene: -; V gene: TRBV24-1; J gene: TRBJ2-5; CDR3 protein: CAAAAGVQETQYF; CDR3 DNA: TGTGCCGCCGCTGCAGGGGTCCAAGAGACCCAGTACTTC
clone size: -; D gene: TRBD2; V gene: TRBV7-2; J gene: TRBJ2-5; CDR3 protein: CASSNQRGDQETQYF; CDR3 DNA: TGTGCCAGCAGTAACCAGCGGGGGGACCAAGAGACCCAGTACTTC
clone size: few; D gene: -; V gene: TRBV5-5; J gene: TRBJ1-4; CDR3 protein: CASSLEEINEKLFF; CDR3 DNA: TGTGCCAGCAGCTTGGAGGAGATTAATGAAAAACTGTTTTTT
clone size: -; D gene: TRBD1; V gene: TRBV19; J gene: TRBJ2-3; CDR3 protein: CASSPGQGSKDTQYF; CDR3 DNA: TGTGCCAGTAGTCCCGGACAGGGGTCGAAAGATACGCAGTATTTT
clone size: -; D gene: -; V gene: TRBV5-1; J gene: TRBJ1-4; CDR3 protein: CASSLVPDQGEKLFF; CDR3 DNA: TGCGCCAGCAGCTTGGTACCTGATCAGGGTGAAAAACTGTTTTTT
clone size: -; D gene: -; V gene: TRBV5-4; J gene: TRBJ1-2; CDR3 protein: CASSLGGRTLNYGYTF; CDR3 DNA: TGTGCCAGCAGCTTGGGCGGACGGACCTTGAACTATGGCTACACCTTC
clone size: -; D gene: -; V gene: TRBV4-2; J gene: TRBJ2-2; CDR3 protein: CASSLNDSPNTGELFF; CDR3 DNA: TGTGCCAGCAGCCTGAACGACAGTCCGAACACCGGGGAGCTGTTTTTT
clone size: once; D gene: -; V gene: TRBV7-2; J gene: TRBJ2-2; CDR3 protein: CASSVYTGELFF; CDR3 DNA: TGTGCCAGCAGCGTATACACCGGGGAGCTGTTTTTT
clone size: -; D gene: -; V gene: TRBV24-1; J gene: TRBJ2-3; CDR3 protein: CATSDPSRGATDTQYF; CDR3 DNA: TGTGCCACCAGTGACCCGAGCCGGGGAGCCACAGATACGCAGTATTTT
clone size: once; D gene: -; V gene: TRBV27; J gene: TRBJ1-5; CDR3 protein: CASSLGQGVRSNQPQHF; CDR3 DNA: TGTGCCAGCAGTTTAGGGCAGGGTGTCAGAAGCAATCAGCCCCAGCATTTT
clone size: -; D gene: -; V gene: TRBV12-3/TRBV12-4; J gene: TRBJ1-2; CDR3 protein: CASSYGRDYGYTF; CDR3 DNA: TGTGCCAGCAGTTACGGCAGGGACTATGGCTACACCTTC
clone size: -; D gene: -; V gene: TRBV2; J gene: TRBJ2-5; CDR3 protein: CASSEPAGAGETQYF; CDR3 DNA: TGTGCCAGCAGTGAACCCGCGGGGGCGGGCGAGACCCAGTACTTC